This T cell receptor beta chain was captured by sequencing in a study of T cells in Graves' hyperthyroidism and ophthalmopathy. Authors of the study amplified TCR beta CDR3 regions from RNA transcripts. HTBI primers were employed in a first-round RT-PCR of the TCR CDR3. TCRdb reprocessed the multiplex PCR reads via MiXCR and lists one record per CDR3 protein. The table lists roughly 380,000 distinct CDR3 sequences, approximately 19% of them singletons. Subjects aged 18 to 65 presented with newly diagnosed hyperthyroidism of less than 2 months' duration. This clonotype was found many times. The ends were cut back, 4 bases at V and 9 bases at J, with 18 bases in the middle. CDR3 length: 14 residues. Per the germline V gene, CDR1 is MDHEN and CDR2 is SYDVKM.

The chain has TRBV28 and TRBJ1-2; D ambiguous. Sequences were obtained from blood. The receptor's source is a woman between 18 and 29 years old with Graves' hyperthyroidism. CDR3 in DNA: TGTGCCAGCAGTTACCAGTTAGAACCCTGGAGCTACACCTTC. It yields the protein CASSYQLEPWSYTF.